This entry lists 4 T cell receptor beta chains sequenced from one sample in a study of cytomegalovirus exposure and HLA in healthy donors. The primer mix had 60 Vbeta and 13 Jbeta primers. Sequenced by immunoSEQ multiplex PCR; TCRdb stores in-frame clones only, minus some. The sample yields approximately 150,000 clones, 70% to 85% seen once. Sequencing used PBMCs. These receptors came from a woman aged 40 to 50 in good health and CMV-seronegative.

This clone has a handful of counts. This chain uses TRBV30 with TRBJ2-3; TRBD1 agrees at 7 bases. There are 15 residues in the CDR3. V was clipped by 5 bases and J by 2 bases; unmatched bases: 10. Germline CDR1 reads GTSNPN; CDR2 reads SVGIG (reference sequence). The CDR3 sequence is CAWGTGAGDTDTQYF. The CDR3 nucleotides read TGTGCCTGGGGAACAGGGGCCGGGGACACAGATACGCAGTATTTT.

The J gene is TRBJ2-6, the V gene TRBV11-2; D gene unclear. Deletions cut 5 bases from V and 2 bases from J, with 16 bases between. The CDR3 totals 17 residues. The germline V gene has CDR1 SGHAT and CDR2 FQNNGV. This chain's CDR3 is CASSPPRSLAGANVLTF. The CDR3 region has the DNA TGTGCCAGCAGCCCCCCTCGGAGTCTAGCTGGGGCCAACGTCCTGACTTTC.

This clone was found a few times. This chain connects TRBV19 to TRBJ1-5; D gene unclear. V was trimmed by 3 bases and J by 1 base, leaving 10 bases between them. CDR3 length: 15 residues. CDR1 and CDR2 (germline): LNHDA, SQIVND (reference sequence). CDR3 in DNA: TGTGCCAGTAGTATCCAGGAAAGAAGCAATCAGCCCCAGCATTTT. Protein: CASSIQERSNQPQHF.

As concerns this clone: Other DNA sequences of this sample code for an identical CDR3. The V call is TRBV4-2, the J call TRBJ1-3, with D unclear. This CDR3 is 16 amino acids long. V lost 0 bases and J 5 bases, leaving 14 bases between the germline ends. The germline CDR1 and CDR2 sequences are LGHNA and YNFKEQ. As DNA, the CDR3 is TGTGCCAGCAGCCAAGATCGGCCAGGTCTACGAAACACCATATATTTT. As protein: CASSQDRPGLRNTIYF.